Each of the 20 T cell receptor beta chains below was sequenced from the same sample in a study of T-cell reconstitution after alpha-beta-depleted transplantation in children. The library targeted TCRbeta and was prepared with unique molecular identifiers. TCRdb re-called the PCR reads with MiXCR, one entry per CDR3 protein. Of around 600,000 distinct CDR3 sequences detected, 15% to 20% appear once; the ten largest clones hold about 1.1%. The material was PBMCs from the stem cell graft donor, obtained from the stem cell graft. The receptors were gathered from a human donor who donated a stem cell graft to a child with acute myeloid leukemia.

This clonotype has only a few counts. The V call is TRBV7-2, the J call TRBJ1-1; TRBD1 is a possible D gene (5 bases). Germline-derived CDR1 and CDR2 are SGHTA and FQGNSA. V was cut by 1 base and J by 6 bases, with 15 bases left in between. This CDR3 has 15 amino acids. The CDR3 bases are TGTGCCAGCAGCTTAGGGGGCAGCTCTGCTGCTGAAGCTTTCTTT. Its protein product is CASSLGGSSAAEAFF.

This clonotype was detected many times. This rearrangement joins TRBV29-1 to TRBJ2-2; D not resolved. The germline V and J ends were trimmed by 6 bases and 0 bases, with 11 bases remaining between them. The CDR3 loop spans 14 amino acids. Germline values: CDR1 SQVTM, CDR2 ANQGSEA. DNA for the CDR3: TGCAGCGTCCCTGCGTTCGCGAACACCGGGGAGCTGTTTTTT. Its translation: CSVPAFANTGELFF.

This clonotype was counted only a few times. V usage is TRBV4-3 and J usage is TRBJ1-3, with 7 bases fitting TRBD1. CDR3 length equals 16 residues. J was trimmed by 0 bases and V by 1 base; bases with no gene match: 3. Germline assignment: CDR1 LGHNA and CDR2 YSLEER. The CDR3: CASSQGRDSSGNTIYF. DNA for the CDR3: TGCGCCAGCAGCCAAGGAAGGGACAGCTCTGGAAACACCATATATTTT.

This clonotype was seen at least ten times. This chain joins TRBV20-1 and TRBJ2-7, with 7 bases identical to TRBD1. The CDR3 is made up of 14 amino acids. Germline CDR1 DFQATT, CDR2 SNEGSKA (reference sequence). The V gene end was trimmed by 1 base and the J gene end by 4 bases; junction bases not matched to a gene: 7. In DNA form, the CDR3 reads TGCAGTGCTAGAGGCCACAGGGGTGTTTACGAGCAGTACTTC. It codes for CSARGHRGVYEQYF.

The chain is built from TRBV25-1 and TRBJ2-5, with D maybe TRBD2 (6 bases). This CDR3 has 12 amino acids. V gave up 8 bases and J gave up 6 bases, with 13 bases separating them. Per the germline V gene, CDR1 is MGHDK and CDR2 is SYGVNS. The CDR3 nucleotides read TGTGCCAGCGCAGCAGGGAGGAAGACCCAGTACTTC. Translated, it gives CASAAGRKTQYF.

The CDR3 loop reads CASSPRTGRRQPQHF. DNA for the CDR3: TGTGCCAGCAGTCCTAGGACAGGGCGGCGTCAGCCCCAGCATTTT. This chain links TRBV28 with TRBJ1-5, with 8 bases matching TRBD1. V shed 5 bases and J 6 bases; nucleotides not matched to a gene: 9. The CDR3 loop spans 15 amino acids. Germline V lookup: CDR1 MDHEN, CDR2 SYDVKM.

In this sample, this clonotype turned up a few times. The gene calls are TRBV6-5 and TRBJ2-3; TRBD2 matches at 7 bases. This CDR3 comprises 18 residues. Germline CDR1 and CDR2: MNHEY and SVGAGI. V dropped 4 bases and J dropped 0; count of bases not matched to a gene: 13. The CDR3 sequence is CASSSNGGTLPSTDTQYF. The DNA for the CDR3 is TGTGCCAGCAGTTCCAACGGGGGGACCTTACCTAGCACAGATACGCAGTATTTT.

This clonotype was found many times. A clone one base away is much larger, so this may be a read error. The chain joins TRBV20-1 to TRBJ1-2; D uncertain. V was clipped by 3 bases and J by 2 bases, with 4 bases between them. The CDR3 runs to 11 residues. Germline assignment: CDR1 DFQATT and CDR2 SNEGSKA (reference sequence). The CDR3 nucleotides are TGCAGTGCTAGCGAGAACTATGGCTACACCTTC. It specifies CSASENYGYTF.

The chain recombines TRBV11-3 with TRBJ2-1; the D gene is possibly TRBD1 (5 bases). The CDR3 length is 15 residues. Germline V gene lookup returns CDR1 SGHNT and CDR2 YENEEA. V lost 4 bases, J lost 8 bases, and 18 bases lay in between. The CDR3 loop reads CASSSRAVPRDEQFF. CDR3 nucleotides: TGTGCCAGCAGCTCCAGGGCAGTCCCGCGCGATGAGCAGTTCTTC.

This clonotype was counted ten times or more. The J gene is TRBJ2-1, the V gene TRBV29-1; D assignment may be TRBD1 or TRBD2 (6 bases each). CDR1 and CDR2 from the germline V gene are SQVTM and ANQGSEA. The ends were cut back, 8 bases at V and 6 bases at J, with 17 bases in the middle. This CDR3 is 13 amino acids long. CDR3 protein: CSLSRGLGNEQFF. CDR3 in DNA: TGCAGCCTCAGCCGGGGGCTGGGCAATGAGCAGTTCTTC.

J is TRBJ1-2 and V is TRBV4-2; D gene unclear. This CDR3 spans 14 amino acids. Germline CDR1 reads LGHNA; CDR2 reads YNFKEQ. Trimming left V 5 bases short and J 7 bases short, with 17 bases between. In DNA form, the CDR3 reads TGTGCCAGCAGCGCCGGGCCCGGGCTGGTTGGCTACACCTTC. Translated: CASSAGPGLVGYTF.

This clonotype appeared a few times. The chain employs TRBV5-1 and TRBJ2-7; a weak D match, TRBD1 (5 bases). The V and J ends lost 5 bases and 0 bases respectively, with 12 bases between them. Germline V lookup: CDR1 SGHRS, CDR2 YFSETQ. The CDR3 extends over 14 amino acids. The CDR3, as DNA: TGCGCCAGCAGAAGTGAAGGGGACTCCTACGAGCAGTACTTC. Its protein is CASRSEGDSYEQYF.

This clonotype was observed many times. This sequence joins TRBV20-1 and TRBJ2-7; 9 bases fit TRBD1. Germline V gene lookup returns CDR1 DFQATT and CDR2 SNEGSKA (reference sequence). V shed 4 bases, J shed 4 bases, and the junction held 8 bases outside the gene matches. This CDR3 contains 14 residues. The CDR3 nucleotides read TGCAGTGCTACAAAAGACAGGGGGGTGTACGAGCAGTACTTC. Amino acids: CSATKDRGVYEQYF.

This clonotype was found many times. This rearrangement joins TRBV7-2 to TRBJ2-5, with 7 bases fitting TRBD1. Germline values: CDR1 SGHTA, CDR2 FQGNSA. The CDR3 has 16 amino acids. Losses at the gene ends were 5 bases for V and 0 bases for J; bases not matched to a gene: 9. CDR3 nucleotide sequence: TGTGCCAGCAGCCGACAGGGCGCTGTTTACCAAGAGACCCAGTACTTC. Protein: CASSRQGAVYQETQYF.

This clonotype showed up many times. V and J are TRBV29-1 and TRBJ1-1; a possible D gene is TRBD1 (6 bases). Looked up from germline, CDR1 is SQVTM and CDR2 is ANQGSEA. CDR3 length equals 13 residues. The DNA of the CDR3 is TGCAGTTGGGGCCGGGGGCGGAACACTGAAGCTTTCTTT. Protein: CSWGRGRNTEAFF.

J is TRBJ1-4 and V is TRBV7-2; possibly TRBD1 for D (5 bases). Trimming pared 8 bases from V and 8 bases from J, leaving 24 bases between. From germline, CDR1 is SGHTA and CDR2 FQGNSA. The CDR3 is 16 residues long. CDR3 bases: TGTGCCAGCGGCGACTTCGGTGGGGCCAGTTTCGAAAAACTGTTTTTT. The encoded protein is CASGDFGGASFEKLFF.

This clonotype has ten or more counts. The V and J genes are TRBV20-1 and TRBJ2-1, with TRBD2 matching over 8 bases. Germline CDR1 is DFQATT and CDR2 is SNEGSKA (reference sequence). This CDR3 contains 15 residues. Unmatched junction bases numbered 4, after V lost 3 bases and J lost 0 bases. As DNA, the CDR3 is TGCAGTGCTAGTATAGCGGGACTCTCCTACAATGAGCAGTTCTTC. Translating it yields CSASIAGLSYNEQFF.

The table lists this clonotype with a few counts. This chain uses TRBV20-1 with TRBJ1-6; D unclear. The germline gives CDR1 DFQATT, CDR2 SNEGSKA (reference sequence). V shed 0 bases and J shed 9 bases, with 12 bases lying between them. The CDR3 is made up of 14 amino acids. The CDR3 bases are TGCAGTGCTAGAGAGAGGGAGCCCTTTTCACCCCTCCACTTT. Amino acids: CSAREREPFSPLHF.

V gene TRBV11-3 combines with J gene TRBJ2-5; D remains unclear. Germline-derived CDR1 and CDR2 are SGHNT and YENEEA. The CDR3 is 15 residues long. V lost 0 bases to trimming and J lost 1 base, with 9 bases between them. CDR3 sequence reads: CASSLDPAIQETQYF. For the CDR3, the DNA is TGTGCCAGCAGCTTAGATCCGGCTATCCAAGAGACCCAGTACTTC.

This clonotype occurred many times. The chain couples TRBV6-5 to TRBJ2-1; 11 bases are a match to TRBD2. In germline, CDR1 is MNHEY, CDR2 SVGAGI. This CDR3 is 16 amino acids long. V shed 2 bases, J shed 5 bases, and the junction held 5 bases outside the gene matches. Written as DNA, the CDR3 is TGTGCCAGCAGTTACACTAGCGGGGGTGTCCACAATGAGCAGTTCTTC. Protein product: CASSYTSGGVHNEQFF.